One sample yielded the 8 T cell receptor beta chains listed below, sequenced in a study of blood T cells in healthy people across ages. Through a sample-barcoded 5' primer and a J-beta primer mix, a second PCR was run for roughly 6 to 12 cycles. TCRdb reanalysed the 5' RACE reads using MiXCR and keeps one entry per CDR3 protein. This table holds some 790,000 distinct CDR3 sequences, under 30% found once. Sequenced material: blood. These receptor sequences come from an elderly woman in good health.

This clonotype has a count of ten or more. CDR3 amino acids: CASSSGLNYNEQFF. The CDR3 nucleotides read TGTGCCAGCAGCTCGGGACTTAACTACAATGAGCAGTTCTTC. This rearrangement joins TRBV11-2 to TRBJ2-1, with TRBD2 as a possible D gene (6 bases). This CDR3 comprises 14 residues. V lost 4 bases, J lost 3 bases, and 10 bases lay in between. Looked up from germline, CDR1 is SGHAT and CDR2 is FQNNGV.

This clonotype has at least ten counts. The chain is built from TRBV24-1 and TRBJ2-3; the D call may be TRBD1 or TRBD2 (5 bases each). Trimming took 4 bases from V and 6 from J, leaving 19 bases between them. CDR3 length: 16 amino acids. CDR1 and CDR2 (germline): KGHDR, SFDVKD. The CDR3 nucleotides read TGTGCCACCAGTGACCGCGGACTGACTGGGGCGGATACGCAGTATTTT. It is translated as CATSDRGLTGADTQYF.

This rearrangement joins TRBV20-1 to TRBJ2-5; perhaps TRBD2 as D (5 bases). V dropped 6 bases and J dropped 13 bases, with 21 bases sitting between them. CDR3 length equals 12 residues. In germline, CDR1 is DFQATT, CDR2 SNEGSKA (reference sequence). The DNA of the CDR3 is TGCAGTGCCAGTGGTACCGGGGAACAACGGTACTTC. It is translated as CSASGTGEQRYF.

The chain combines TRBV7-2 with TRBJ2-7; the D gene is possibly TRBD1 (7 bases). Germline CDR1 SGHTA, CDR2 FQGNSA. This CDR3 has 17 amino acids. Trimming took off 0 bases at V and 4 bases at J, with 19 bases between the two ends. CDR3 residues: CASSLAGTVGGMYEQYF. The CDR3, as DNA: TGTGCCAGCAGCTTAGCGGGGACAGTGGGGGGAATGTACGAGCAGTACTTC.

This clonotype was seen many times. V usage is TRBV20-1 and J usage is TRBJ1-2; D is ambiguous. Looked up from germline, CDR1 is DFQATT and CDR2 is SNEGSKA (reference sequence). Trimming pared 3 bases from V and 6 bases from J, leaving 11 bases between. This CDR3 is built from 12 residues. Here the CDR3 reads CSARPLGDGYTF. Here the CDR3 DNA reads TGCAGTGCTAGGCCCCTCGGTGATGGCTACACCTTC.

This clonotype has only a few counts. The chain joins TRBV5-1 to TRBJ2-2; 8 bases map to TRBD1. The CDR3 is made up of 15 amino acids. Germline V gene lookup returns CDR1 SGHRS and CDR2 YFSETQ. The trim removed 4 bases at V and 2 bases at J, leaving 4 bases unmatched. The CDR3 DNA reads as TGCGCCAGCAGCGACGGACAGGGAAACACCGGGGAGCTGTTTTTT. It codes for CASSDGQGNTGELFF.

This clonotype was detected many times. The chain carries TRBV29-1 and TRBJ2-5; TRBD2 matches at 14 bases. Germline CDR1 SQVTM, CDR2 ANQGSEA. The CDR3 runs to 15 residues. V lost 4 bases to trimming and J lost 4 bases; unmatched junction nucleotides: 5. CDR3 protein: CSVGGLAGGLETQYF. Here the CDR3 DNA reads TGCAGCGTTGGTGGACTAGCGGGGGGTTTAGAGACCCAGTACTTC.

This chain links TRBV6-4 with TRBJ2-2, with 10 bases lining up with TRBD2. With V trimmed by 6 bases and J by 4 bases, 5 bases remained unmatched. CDR1 and CDR2 (germline): MRHNA, SNTAGT. The CDR3 is 15 residues long. Here the CDR3 DNA reads TGTGCCAGCAGCCCATCTAGCGGGAGCACCGGGGAGCTGTTTTTT. Protein: CASSPSSGSTGELFF.